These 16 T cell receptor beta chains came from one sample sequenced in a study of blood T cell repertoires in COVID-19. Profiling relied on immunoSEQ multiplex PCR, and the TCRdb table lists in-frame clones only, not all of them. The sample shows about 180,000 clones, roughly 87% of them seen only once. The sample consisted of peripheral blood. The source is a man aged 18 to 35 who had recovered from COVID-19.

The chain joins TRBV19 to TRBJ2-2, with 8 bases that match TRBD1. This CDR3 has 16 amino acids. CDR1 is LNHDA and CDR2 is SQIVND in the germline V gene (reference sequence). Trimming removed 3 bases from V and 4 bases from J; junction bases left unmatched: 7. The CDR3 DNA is TGTGCCAGTAGTATGGCGGGACAGGCGGGCACCGGGGAGCTGTTTTTT. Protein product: CASSMAGQAGTGELFF. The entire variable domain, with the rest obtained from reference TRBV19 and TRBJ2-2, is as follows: DGGITQSPKYLFRKEGQNVTLSCEQNLNHDAMYWYRQDPGQGLRLIYYSQIVNDFQKGDIAEGYSVSREKKESFPLTVTSAQKNPTAFYLCASSMAGQAGTGELFFGEGSRLTVL.

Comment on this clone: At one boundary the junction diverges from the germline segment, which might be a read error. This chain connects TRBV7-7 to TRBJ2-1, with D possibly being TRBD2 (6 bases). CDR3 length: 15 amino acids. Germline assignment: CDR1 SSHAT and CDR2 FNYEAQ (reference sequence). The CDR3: CASSLDGSSYNEQFF. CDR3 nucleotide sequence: TGTGCTAGCAGCTTAGACGGGAGCTCCTACAATGAGCAGTTCTTC.

CDR3 nucleotide sequence: TGTGCCAGTAGTACAGGGAAGTCCTACGAGCAGTACTTC. Its translation is CASSTGKSYEQYF. The rearrangement uses TRBV19 and TRBJ2-7; D is possibly TRBD1 (5 bases). The germline V and J ends were trimmed by 4 bases and 1 base, with 8 bases remaining between them. Per the germline V gene, CDR1 is LNHDA and CDR2 is SQIVND (reference sequence). This CDR3 has 13 residues.

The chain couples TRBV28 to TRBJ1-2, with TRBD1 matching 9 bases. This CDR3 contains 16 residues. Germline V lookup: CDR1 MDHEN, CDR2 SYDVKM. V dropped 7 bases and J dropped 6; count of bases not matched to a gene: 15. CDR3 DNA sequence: TGTGCCAGCACAGAAACCGGGACAGGGTTTTTTGATGGCTACACCTTC. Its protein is CASTETGTGFFDGYTF.

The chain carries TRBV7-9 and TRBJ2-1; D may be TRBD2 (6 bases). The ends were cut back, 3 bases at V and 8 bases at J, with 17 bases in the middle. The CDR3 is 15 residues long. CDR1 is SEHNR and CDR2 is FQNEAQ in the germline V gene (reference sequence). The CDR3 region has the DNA TGTGCCAGCAGCTTCATTGGGGACTCAGGCGATGAGCAGTTCTTC. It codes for CASSFIGDSGDEQFF.

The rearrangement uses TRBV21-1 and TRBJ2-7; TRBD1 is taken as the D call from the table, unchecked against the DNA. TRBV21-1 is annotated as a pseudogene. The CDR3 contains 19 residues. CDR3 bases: TGTGCCAGCACCTGGCTAAATTTCTACAGGGAATTAAGCTCCTACGAGCAGTACTTC. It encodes CASTWLNFYRELSSYEQYF.

The CDR3 sequence is CASSIRDDRILSYNEQFF. DNA for the CDR3: TGTGCCAGCAGCATAAGAGATGACAGGATCCTCTCCTACAATGAGCAGTTCTTC. The chain has TRBV27 and TRBJ2-1, with a weak D call TRBD1 (6 bases). CDR1 MNHEY and CDR2 SMNVEV come from the germline V gene (reference sequence). Trimming took off 6 bases at V and 0 bases at J, with 21 bases between the two ends. The CDR3 runs to 18 residues.

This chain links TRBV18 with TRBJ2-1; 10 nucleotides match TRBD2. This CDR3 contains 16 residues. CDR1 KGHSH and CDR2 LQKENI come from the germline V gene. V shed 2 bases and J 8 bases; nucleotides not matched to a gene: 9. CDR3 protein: CASSPNLLAGSDEQFF. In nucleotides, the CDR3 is TGTGCCAGCTCACCAAATTTACTAGCGGGAAGCGATGAGCAGTTCTTC.

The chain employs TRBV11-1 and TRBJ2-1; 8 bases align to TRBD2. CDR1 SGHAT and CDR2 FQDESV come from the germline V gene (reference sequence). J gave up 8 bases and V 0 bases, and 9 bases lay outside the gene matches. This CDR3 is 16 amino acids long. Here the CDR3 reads CASSLAGRGVSDEQFF. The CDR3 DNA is TGTGCCAGCAGCTTAGCCGGGAGGGGGGTGAGCGATGAGCAGTTCTTC. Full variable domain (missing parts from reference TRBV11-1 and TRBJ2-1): EAEVAQSPRYKITEKSQAVAFWCDPISGHATLYWYRQILGQGPELLVQFQDESVVDDSQLPKDRFSAERLKGVDSTLKIQPAELGDSAMYLCASSLAGRGVSDEQFFGPGTRLTVL.

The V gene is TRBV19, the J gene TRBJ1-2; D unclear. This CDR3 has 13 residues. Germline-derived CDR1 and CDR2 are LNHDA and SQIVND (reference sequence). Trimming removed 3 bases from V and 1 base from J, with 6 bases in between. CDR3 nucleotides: TGTGCCAGTAGTATCGGTAGTAACTATGGCTACACCTTC. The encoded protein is CASSIGSNYGYTF.

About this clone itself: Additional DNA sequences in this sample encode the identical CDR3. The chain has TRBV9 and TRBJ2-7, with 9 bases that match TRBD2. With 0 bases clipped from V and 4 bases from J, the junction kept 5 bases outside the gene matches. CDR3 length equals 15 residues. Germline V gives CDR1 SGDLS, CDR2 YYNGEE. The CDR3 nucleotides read TGTGCCAGCAGCGTAGGGGGTACTAGCGGGTACGAGCAGTACTTC. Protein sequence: CASSVGGTSGYEQYF.

For the CDR3, the DNA is TGTGCCAGCAGTGTCGGGGGGTATGGCTACACCTTC. The encoded protein is CASSVGGYGYTF. The chain has TRBV2 and TRBJ1-2, with D possibly TRBD1 on 5 matching bases. V lost 4 bases and J lost 5, with 8 bases in between. The CDR3 loop spans 12 amino acids. Per germline, CDR1 SNHLY and CDR2 FYNNEI.

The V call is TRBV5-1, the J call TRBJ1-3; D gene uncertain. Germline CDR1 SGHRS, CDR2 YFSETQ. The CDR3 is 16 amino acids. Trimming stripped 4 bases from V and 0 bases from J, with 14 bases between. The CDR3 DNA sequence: TGCGCCAGCAGCCCCGCCGGGTTATCCTCTGGAAACACCATATATTTT. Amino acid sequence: CASSPAGLSSGNTIYF. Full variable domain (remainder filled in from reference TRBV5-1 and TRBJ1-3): KAGVTQTPRYLIKTRGQQVTLSCSPISGHRSVSWYQQTPGQGLQFLFEYFSETQRNKGNFPGRFSGRQFSNSRSEMNVSTLELGDSALYLCASSPAGLSSGNTIYFGEGSWLTVV.

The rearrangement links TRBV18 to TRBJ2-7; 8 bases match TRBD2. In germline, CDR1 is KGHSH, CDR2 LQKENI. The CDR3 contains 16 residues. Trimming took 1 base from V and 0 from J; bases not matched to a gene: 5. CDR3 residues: CASSPRREGSSYEQYF. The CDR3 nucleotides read TGTGCCAGCTCACCACGCCGGGAGGGCTCCTCCTACGAGCAGTACTTC.

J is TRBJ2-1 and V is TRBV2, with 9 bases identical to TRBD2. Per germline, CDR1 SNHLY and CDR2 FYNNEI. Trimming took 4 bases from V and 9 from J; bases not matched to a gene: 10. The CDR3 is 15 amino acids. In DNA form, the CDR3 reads TGTGCCAGCAGTGTTAGTAGCGGGAGCTCTGGTGAGCAGTTCTTC. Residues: CASSVSSGSSGEQFF.

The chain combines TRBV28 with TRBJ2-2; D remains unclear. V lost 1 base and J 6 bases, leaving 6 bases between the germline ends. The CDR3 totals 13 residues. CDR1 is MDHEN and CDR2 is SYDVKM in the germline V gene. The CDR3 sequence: CASSLSSPGELFF. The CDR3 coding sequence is TGTGCCAGCAGTTTATCTTCCCCCGGGGAGCTGTTTTTT. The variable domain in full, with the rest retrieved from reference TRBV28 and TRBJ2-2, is DVKVTQSSRYLVKRTGEKVFLECVQDMDHENMFWYRQDPGLGLRLIYFSYDVKMKEKGDIPEGYSVSREKKERFSLILESASTNQTSMYLCASSLSSPGELFFGEGSRLTVL.